This TCR beta chain was identified during a study of blood T cell repertoires in COVID-19. Study-level information: Italy, Spain and the United States were the sources of the convalescent and acute COVID-19 samples.

As processed by the authors: Reference gene primer amplification yielded estimated nucleated cell counts. The method was immunoSEQ multiplex PCR; TCRdb's version includes in-frame clones alone and lacks a portion of them. That table supplies the V and J calls and clone size; D and trimming were determined from the DNA. Of 85,000 to 130,000 clones in the sample, about 86% were seen once. For recovered donors of Cohort 3, there were two negative PCRs, clearance, or symptom resolution. The sequencing input was PBMCs or T cells enriched from blood (not recorded which). The TCR originated in a woman in her 50s who had recovered from COVID-19.

The CDR3 loop is CASSQDPRETQYF. CDR3 nucleotides: TGTGCCAGCAGCCAAGATCCACGGGAGACCCAGTACTTC. The J gene is TRBJ2-5, the V gene TRBV4-2; no clear D. The CDR3 length is 13 residues. The germline V and J ends were trimmed by 0 bases and 5 bases, with 7 bases remaining between them. CDR1 LGHNA and CDR2 YNFKEQ come from the germline V gene.